The entry below gives a single T cell receptor (beta chain) sequence along with its context. Profiling relied on immunoSEQ multiplex PCR, and the TCRdb table lists in-frame clones only, not all of them. The data hold fewer than 85,000 clones, with about nine tenths observed a single time. This CDR3 region has 11 residues. Trimming stripped 4 bases from V and 11 bases from J, with 12 bases between. Germline values: CDR1 SNHLY, CDR2 FYNNEI. This sample was taken from a study of T cell changes during pregnancy in multiple sclerosis. The material was peripheral blood, obtained before pregnancy. V gene TRBV2 combines with J gene TRBJ2-7; possibly TRBD1 for D (6 bases). This clonotype was obtained from a female donor with multiple sclerosis, enrolled in a pregnancy study. The CDR3 loop reads CASSAGVGEYF. As DNA, the CDR3 is TGTGCCAGCAGTGCAGGGGTCGGGGAGTACTTC. The variable domain in full, completed from reference TRBV2 and TRBJ2-7, reads EPEVTQTPSHQVTQMGQEVILRCVPISNHLYFYWYRQILGQKVEFLVSFYNNEISEKSEIFDDQFSVERPDGSNFTLKIRSTKLEDSAMYFCASSAGVGEYFGPGTRLTVT.